The present entry profiles one T cell receptor (beta chain) with its context. The record originates from a study of T cell changes during pregnancy in multiple sclerosis. This table comes from immunoSEQ multiplex PCR, and its TCRdb copy is limited to in-frame clones, with some not included. The repertoire holds about 89,000 clones, with about 93% as singletons. This CDR3 has 16 amino acids. Trimming at V came to 3 bases and at J to 3 bases, leaving 4 bases not matched to a gene. Germline CDR1 reads SEHNR; CDR2 reads FQNEAQ (reference sequence). This clonotype originated in a female donor with multiple sclerosis, enrolled in a pregnancy study. Source: peripheral blood, taken in the third trimester of pregnancy. The rearrangement links TRBV7-9 to TRBJ2-1, with 11 bases aligning to TRBD2. Here the CDR3 DNA reads TGTGCCAGCAGCTTCGTCGGGACTAGCGGCTACAATGAGCAGTTCTTC. It yields the protein CASSFVGTSGYNEQFF.